This passage covers 25 T cell receptor beta chains from one sample sequenced in a study of blood T cell repertoires in COVID-19. Assay used: immunoSEQ multiplex PCR; TCRdb lists only in-frame clones, some missing. The data show 60,000 to 85,000 clones, 75% to 85% seen once. Material: peripheral blood. These receptors were obtained from a man older than 75 with acute or convalescent COVID-19.

The gene calls are TRBV27 and TRBJ1-1; 9 nucleotides line up with TRBD1. Germline CDR1 is MNHEY and CDR2 is SMNVEV (reference sequence). The CDR3 is made up of 14 amino acids. V gave up 6 bases and J gave up 3 bases; unmatched junction bases: 5. The DNA of the CDR3 is TGTGCCAGCAGCCCCGGGACAGGGTACACTGAAGCTTTCTTT. Encoded protein: CASSPGTGYTEAFF.

This chain connects TRBV18 to TRBJ2-3; 11 bases align to TRBD2. The germline V gene has CDR1 KGHSH and CDR2 LQKENI. V dropped 1 base and J dropped 0; count of bases not matched to a gene: 6. The CDR3 has 18 amino acids. The CDR3 bases are TGTGCCAGCTCACCACTGGGGACTAGCGGTTCTAGCACAGATACGCAGTATTTT. Protein product: CASSPLGTSGSSTDTQYF.

The chain links TRBV2 to TRBJ2-4; 9 bases map to TRBD1. The length of the CDR3 is 14 residues. Germline lookup yields CDR1 SNHLY and CDR2 FYNNEI. V shed 8 bases, J shed 3 bases, and the junction held 5 bases outside the gene matches. The CDR3 bases are TGTGCCAGCCGGACGGGACAGGGCAAAAACATTCAGTACTTC. This gives the protein CASRTGQGKNIQYF.

The chain recombines TRBV7-9 with TRBJ2-2; 7 bases agree with TRBD2. CDR1 is SEHNR and CDR2 is FQNEAQ in the germline V gene (reference sequence). CDR3 size: 15 residues. J gave up 5 bases and V 3 bases, and 6 bases lay outside the gene matches. The CDR3 spells CASSFPGGGTGELFF. The CDR3 DNA is TGTGCCAGCAGCTTCCCGGGAGGCGGTACCGGGGAGCTGTTTTTT.

V and J are TRBV24-1 and TRBJ1-2; a weak D match, TRBD1 (6 bases). The germline V and J ends were trimmed by 2 bases and 0 bases, with 15 bases remaining between them. The CDR3 has 17 amino acids. Germline assignment: CDR1 KGHDR and CDR2 SFDVKD. The DNA of the CDR3 is TGTGCCACCAGTGATTCGCGACAGGCATATGCTAACTATGGCTACACCTTC. It translates to CATSDSRQAYANYGYTF.

In its sample, this clone was seen once. The chain carries TRBV19 and TRBJ2-1; 12 bases line up with TRBD2. The J segment lost 5 bases and the V segment lost 4 bases, leaving 9 bases of the junction unmatched. Germline CDR1 and CDR2: LNHDA and SQIVND (reference sequence). The CDR3 covers 17 residues. CDR3 sequence: CASSKDAGLAGDNEQFF. CDR3 sequence (DNA): TGTGCCAGTAGTAAAGACGCGGGACTAGCGGGCGACAATGAGCAGTTCTTC.

J is TRBJ1-1 and V is TRBV28; 7 bases line up with TRBD1. From germline, CDR1 is MDHEN and CDR2 SYDVKM. V gave up 6 bases and J gave up 5 bases; unmatched junction bases: 9. This CDR3 contains 14 residues. CDR3 region: CASRGHQGETEAFF. Written as DNA, the CDR3 is TGTGCCAGCAGGGGACATCAGGGGGAAACTGAAGCTTTCTTT.

This chain joins TRBV2 and TRBJ2-7, with 7 bases that match TRBD1. J lost 0 bases, V lost 5 bases, and 4 bases had no gene match. This CDR3 has 14 residues. Germline CDR1 is SNHLY and CDR2 is FYNNEI. Here the CDR3 reads CASSKQGTSYEQYF. Here the CDR3 DNA reads TGTGCCAGCAGTAAACAGGGGACCTCCTACGAGCAGTACTTC.

The chain has TRBV2 and TRBJ2-2; TRBD2 matches 10 bases. In germline, CDR1 is SNHLY, CDR2 FYNNEI. Trimming took 4 bases from V and 3 from J; bases not matched to a gene: 5. The CDR3 runs 16 residues. The CDR3 reads CASSVLAGADTGELFF. In nucleotides, the CDR3 is TGTGCCAGCAGTGTTCTAGCGGGGGCGGACACCGGGGAGCTGTTTTTT.

The genes are TRBV19 and TRBJ2-2; D remains unclear. Germline values: CDR1 LNHDA, CDR2 SQIVND (reference sequence). Trimming removed 6 bases at V and 4 bases at J, with 15 bases between. The CDR3 length is 15 residues. The CDR3 DNA is TGTGCCAGTAGAACACCTATCCCGGGCACCGGGGAGCTGTTTTTT. The encoded protein is CASRTPIPGTGELFF.

The chain is built from TRBV18 and TRBJ1-2; a weak D match, TRBD1 (5 bases). The V end lost 1 base, the J end lost 0 bases, and 18 bases lay between the germline ends. The CDR3 runs 18 residues. Germline V gene lookup returns CDR1 KGHSH and CDR2 LQKENI. CDR3 region: CASSPRISQGATNYGYTF. The CDR3 coding sequence is TGTGCCAGCTCACCACGGATCAGTCAAGGGGCCACTAACTATGGCTACACCTTC.

The chain has TRBV30 and TRBJ2-7; possibly TRBD1 for D (5 bases). From germline, CDR1 is GTSNPN and CDR2 SVGIG (reference sequence). V was shortened by 5 bases and J by 1 base, with 12 bases between the two germline ends. This CDR3 region has 13 residues. CDR3 protein: CAWGRQPSYEQYF. DNA of the CDR3: TGTGCCTGGGGTCGACAGCCATCCTACGAGCAGTACTTC.

This chain connects TRBV11-2 to TRBJ2-7; D might be TRBD1 (6 bases). The V gene lost 4 bases and the J gene lost 4 bases, with 8 bases spanning the gap. The V gene's germline CDR1 is SGHAT and CDR2 FQNNGV. CDR3 length equals 12 residues. In DNA, the CDR3 is TGTGCCAGCAGCTCCACAGGGTACGAGCAGTACTTC. Translating gives CASSSTGYEQYF. Drawing the rest from reference TRBV11-2 and TRBJ2-7, the complete variable domain is EAGVAQSPRYKIIEKRQSVAFWCNPISGHATLYWYQQILGQGPKLLIQFQNNGVVDDSQLPKDRFSAERLKGVDSTLKIQPAKLEDSAVYLCASSSTGYEQYFGPGTRLTVT.

This clone was seen more than once but under ten times. This chain joins TRBV10-3 and TRBJ1-3; D is perhaps TRBD1 (6 bases). Trimming left V 3 bases short and J 0 bases short, with 9 bases between. The V gene's germline CDR1 is ENHRY and CDR2 SYGVKD. The CDR3 runs 15 residues. Here the CDR3 DNA reads TGTGCCATCAGTGAACAGGGTAGCTCTGGAAACACCATATATTTT. Its translation: CAISEQGSSGNTIYF.

The chain carries TRBV28 and TRBJ1-4, with a weak D call TRBD1 (6 bases). Germline V lookup: CDR1 MDHEN, CDR2 SYDVKM. V dropped 6 bases and J dropped 3 bases, with 14 bases sitting between them. This CDR3 is built from 15 residues. The CDR3 nucleotides read TGTGCCAGCAGGCGGGGAGGGGGGTCTAATGAAAAACTGTTTTTT. Amino acids: CASRRGGGSNEKLFF.

As DNA, the CDR3 is TGTGCCAGCAGTTACTCGGGCAGGGTGAGCAATCAGCCCCAGCATTTT. This translates into CASSYSGRVSNQPQHF. J is TRBJ1-5 and V is TRBV6-2 or TRBV6-3; perhaps TRBD1 as D (5 bases). Trimming removed 0 bases from V and 1 base from J, with 10 bases in between. This CDR3 contains 16 residues. CDR1 and CDR2 (germline): MNHEY, SVGEGT.

This sequence joins TRBV5-1 and TRBJ1-1; 9 bases are shared with TRBD1. The length of the CDR3 is 15 residues. V trimming: 3 bases; J trimming: 6 bases; junction bases outside the gene matches: 9. CDR1 is SGHRS, CDR2 YFSETQ, per germline. CDR3 region: CASSSGQGNFPEAFF. The CDR3 DNA reads as TGCGCCAGCAGCTCCGGACAGGGGAATTTCCCTGAAGCTTTCTTT.

This clone has a handful of counts. This chain uses TRBV9 with TRBJ2-2, with D tentatively TRBD2 (5 bases). This CDR3 spans 15 amino acids. V was pared by 5 bases and J by 0 bases, with 11 bases between. Germline CDR1 reads SGDLS; CDR2 reads YYNGEE. The CDR3 DNA sequence: TGTGCCAGCAGTGTGGGAGAGTCGAACACCGGGGAGCTGTTTTTT. This gives the protein CASSVGESNTGELFF.

This chain connects TRBV18 to TRBJ2-1, with TRBD2 identical over 9 bases. CDR3 length: 15 residues. With 1 base clipped from V and 8 bases from J, the junction kept 6 bases outside the gene matches. Germline assignment: CDR1 KGHSH and CDR2 LQKENI. The CDR3 protein is CASSPLGGGADEQFF. CDR3 sequence (DNA): TGTGCCAGCTCACCACTGGGCGGGGGGGCCGATGAGCAGTTCTTC.

This clone occurred once. The chain's CDR3 is CASSLASVTFSEQYF. The CDR3 DNA is TGTGCCAGCAGCTTAGCGTCTGTCACTTTCTCTGAGCAGTACTTC. The chain has TRBV11-2 and TRBJ2-7; D is unresolved. V lost 1 base, J lost 7 bases, and 17 bases lay in between. The CDR3 runs to 15 residues. Germline CDR1 is SGHAT and CDR2 is FQNNGV.

This chain connects TRBV4-1 to TRBJ1-3; D possibly corresponds to TRBD1 (6 bases). This CDR3 region has 14 residues. V lost 5 bases and J lost 4, with 12 bases in between. CDR1 and CDR2 (germline): MGHRA, YSYEKL. In nucleotides, the CDR3 is TGCGCCAGCAGCGCAGGGACACCGGGAAACACCATATATTTT. Translating it yields CASSAGTPGNTIYF.

The CDR3 loop is CASSLGGGNQPQHF. CDR3 nucleotides: TGTGCCAGCAGCTTGGGCGGGGGTAATCAGCCCCAGCATTTT. This sequence joins TRBV5-6 and TRBJ1-5; a weak D match, TRBD1 (5 bases). The V gene lost 0 bases and the J gene lost 4 bases, with 8 bases spanning the gap. The CDR3 extends over 14 amino acids. CDR1 and CDR2 from the germline V gene are SGHDT and YYEEEE. Full variable domain (rest looked up from reference TRBV5-6 and TRBJ1-5): DAGVTQSPTHLIKTRGQQVTLRCSPKSGHDTVSWYQQALGQGPQFIFQYYEEEERQRGNFPDRFSGHQFPNYSSELNVNALLLGDSALYLCASSLGGGNQPQHFGDGTRLSIL.

J is TRBJ2-1 and V is TRBV28, with 11 nucleotides matching TRBD2. The ends lost 2 bases at V and 3 bases at J; junction bases unmatched: 3. The CDR3 is made up of 16 amino acids. CDR1 and CDR2 from the germline V gene are MDHEN and SYDVKM. The DNA for the CDR3 is TGTGCCAGCAGTTTACTAGCGGGGGGCAGCTACAATGAGCAGTTCTTC. Its translation is CASSLLAGGSYNEQFF. Supplemented by reference TRBV28 and TRBJ2-1, the full variable domain reads DVKVTQSSRYLVKRTGEKVFLECVQDMDHENMFWYRQDPGLGLRLIYFSYDVKMKEKGDIPEGYSVSREKKERFSLILESASTNQTSMYLCASSLLAGGSYNEQFFGPGTRLTVL.

The V call is TRBV5-4, the J call TRBJ2-7; tentatively, D is TRBD1 (6 bases). Germline V gene data show CDR1 as SGHNT and CDR2 as YYREEE (reference sequence). The CDR3 consists of 15 residues. The V end lost 0 bases, the J end lost 4 bases, and 14 bases lay between the germline ends. DNA for the CDR3: TGTGCCAGCAGCTTGGGGGGGACACCTAGTTACGAGCAGTACTTC. Protein: CASSLGGTPSYEQYF. Drawing the rest from reference TRBV5-4 and TRBJ2-7, the complete variable domain is ETGVTQSPTHLIKTRGQQVTLRCSSQSGHNTVSWYQQALGQGPQFIFQYYREEENGRGNFPPRFSGLQFPNYSSELNVNALELDDSALYLCASSLGGTPSYEQYFGPGTRLTVT.

This rearrangement joins TRBV5-5 to TRBJ2-7; D gene uncertain. The ends were cut back, 4 bases at V and 2 bases at J, with 13 bases in the middle. Looked up from germline, CDR1 is SGHKS and CDR2 is YYEKEE (reference sequence). CDR3 length: 14 amino acids. The CDR3: CASSPLAGTYEQYF. For the CDR3, the DNA is TGTGCCAGCAGCCCTCTGGCAGGTACCTACGAGCAGTACTTC. The full variable domain, rest sourced from reference TRBV5-5 and TRBJ2-7, is DAGVTQSPTHLIKTRGQQVTLRCSPISGHKSVSWYQQVLGQGPQFIFQYYEKEERGRGNFPDRFSARQFPNYSSELNVNALLLGDSALYLCASSPLAGTYEQYFGPGTRLTVT.